This TCR beta chain stems from a study of T cell repertoires in cytomegalovirus infection. Study summary: HLA-B-restricted CMV epitopes that are well studied were used alongside recently identified HLA-C-restricted ones. Indications of both CMV infection and matching HLA type were provided by public TCR beta signatures. The study's findings and limits: Public TCR beta family frequency separated CMV-and-HLA carriers, including in an independent cohort. CMV-specific TCR beta clonotypes restricted by HLA-C dominated the ex vivo response.

Each CDR3 protein is one row after TCRdb ran MiXCR on the reads. Of a few hundred thousand distinct CDR3 sequences in the sample, about 40% were seen once. CDR1 is SGHVS, CDR2 FQNEAQ, per germline. V was shortened by 4 bases and J by 6 bases, with 19 bases between the two germline ends. There are 15 residues in the CDR3. Comment on this clonotype: Its antigen is not identified.

The rearrangement links TRBV7-8 to TRBJ2-7, with D uncertain. The source of this sequence is a human donor in good health (CMV status not recorded). Some clones in this sample may be carry-over from other donors' samples. The sequencing used cultured PBMCs, collected from culture after CMV antigen stimulation. In nucleotides, the CDR3 is TGTGCCAGCAGCTCCACGAACAGAAGAAAGTTCGAGCAGTACTTC. It is translated as CASSSTNRRKFEQYF.